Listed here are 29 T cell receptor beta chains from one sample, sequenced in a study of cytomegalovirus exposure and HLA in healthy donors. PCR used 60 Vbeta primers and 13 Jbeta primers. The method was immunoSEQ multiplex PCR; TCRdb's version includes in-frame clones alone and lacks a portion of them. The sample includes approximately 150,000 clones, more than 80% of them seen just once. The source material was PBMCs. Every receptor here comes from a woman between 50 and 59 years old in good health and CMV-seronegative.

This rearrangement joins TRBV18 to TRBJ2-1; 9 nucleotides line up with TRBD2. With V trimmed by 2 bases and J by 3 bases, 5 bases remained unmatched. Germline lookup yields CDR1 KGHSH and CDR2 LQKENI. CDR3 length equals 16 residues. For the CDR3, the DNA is TGTGCCAGCTCACCATTGCTAGCGGGGAACTACAATGAGCAGTTCTTC. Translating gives CASSPLLAGNYNEQFF.

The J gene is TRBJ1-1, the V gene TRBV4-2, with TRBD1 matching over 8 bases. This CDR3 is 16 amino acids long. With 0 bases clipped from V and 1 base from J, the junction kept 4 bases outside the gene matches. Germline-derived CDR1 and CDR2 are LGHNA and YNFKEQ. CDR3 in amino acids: CASSQDIGQGNTEAFF. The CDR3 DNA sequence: TGTGCCAGCAGCCAAGATATAGGACAGGGGAACACTGAAGCTTTCTTT.

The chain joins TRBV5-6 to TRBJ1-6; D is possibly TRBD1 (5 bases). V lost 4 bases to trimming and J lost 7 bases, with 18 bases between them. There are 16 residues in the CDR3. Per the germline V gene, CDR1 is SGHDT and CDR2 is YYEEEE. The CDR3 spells CASSPQSGGRNSPLHF. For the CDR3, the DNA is TGTGCCAGCAGCCCCCAATCGGGGGGGAGAAATTCACCCCTCCACTTT. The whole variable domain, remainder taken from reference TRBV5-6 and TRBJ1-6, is DAGVTQSPTHLIKTRGQQVTLRCSPKSGHDTVSWYQQALGQGPQFIFQYYEEEERQRGNFPDRFSGHQFPNYSSELNVNALLLGDSALYLCASSPQSGGRNSPLHFGNGTRLTVT.

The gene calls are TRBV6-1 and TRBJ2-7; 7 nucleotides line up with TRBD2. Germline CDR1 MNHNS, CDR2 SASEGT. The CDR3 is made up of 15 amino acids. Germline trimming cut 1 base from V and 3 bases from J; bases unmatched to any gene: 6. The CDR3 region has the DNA TGTGCCAGCAGTGAAGGCGCAGGGAGGGTCTACGAGCAGTACTTC. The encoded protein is CASSEGAGRVYEQYF.

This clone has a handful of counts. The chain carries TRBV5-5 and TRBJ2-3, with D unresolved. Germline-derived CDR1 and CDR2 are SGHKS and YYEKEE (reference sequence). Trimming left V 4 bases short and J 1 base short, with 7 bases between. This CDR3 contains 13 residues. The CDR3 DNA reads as TGTGCCAGCAGCATAATTGGCACAGATACGCAGTATTTT. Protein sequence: CASSIIGTDTQYF.

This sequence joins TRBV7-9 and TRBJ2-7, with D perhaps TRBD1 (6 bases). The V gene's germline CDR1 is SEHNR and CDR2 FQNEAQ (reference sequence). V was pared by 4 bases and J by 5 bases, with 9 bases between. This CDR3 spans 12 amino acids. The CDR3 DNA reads TGTGCCAGCAGCTCGAACAGGGACGAGCAGTACTTC. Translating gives CASSSNRDEQYF.

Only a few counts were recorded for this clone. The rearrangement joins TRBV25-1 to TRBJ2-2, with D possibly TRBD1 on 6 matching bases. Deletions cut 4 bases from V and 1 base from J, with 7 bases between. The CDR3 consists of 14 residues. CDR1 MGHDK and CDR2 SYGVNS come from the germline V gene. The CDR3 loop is CASSATGNTGELFF. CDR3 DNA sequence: TGTGCCAGCAGTGCGACAGGGAACACCGGGGAGCTGTTTTTT. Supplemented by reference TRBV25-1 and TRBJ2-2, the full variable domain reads EADIYQTPRYLVIGTGKKITLECSQTMGHDKMYWYQQDPGMELHLIHYSYGVNSTEKGDLSSESTVSRIRTEHFPLTLESARPSHTSQYLCASSATGNTGELFFGEGSRLTVL.

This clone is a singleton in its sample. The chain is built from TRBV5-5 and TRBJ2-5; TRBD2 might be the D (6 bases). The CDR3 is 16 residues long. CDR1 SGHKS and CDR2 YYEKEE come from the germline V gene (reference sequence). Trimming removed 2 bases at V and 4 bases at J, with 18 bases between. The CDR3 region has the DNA TGTGCCAGCAGCTTAAACGGCGGGGCCGGGGGAGAGACCCAGTACTTC. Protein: CASSLNGGAGGETQYF.

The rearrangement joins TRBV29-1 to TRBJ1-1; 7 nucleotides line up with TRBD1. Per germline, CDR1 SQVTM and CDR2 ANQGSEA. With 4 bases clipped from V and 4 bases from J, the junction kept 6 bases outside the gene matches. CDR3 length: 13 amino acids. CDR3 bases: TGCAGCGTTGGGAGGGGGCGGAGCACTGAAGCTTTCTTT. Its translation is CSVGRGRSTEAFF.

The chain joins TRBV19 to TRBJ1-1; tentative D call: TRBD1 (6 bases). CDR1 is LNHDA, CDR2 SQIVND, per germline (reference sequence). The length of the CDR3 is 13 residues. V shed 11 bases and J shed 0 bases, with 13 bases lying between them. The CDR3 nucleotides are TGTGCCGCCCGGCGGACAGTGAACACTGAAGCTTTCTTT. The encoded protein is CAARRTVNTEAFF. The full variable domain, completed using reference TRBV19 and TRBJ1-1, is DGGITQSPKYLFRKEGQNVTLSCEQNLNHDAMYWYRQDPGQGLRLIYYSQIVNDFQKGDIAEGYSVSREKKESFPLTVTSAQKNPTAFYLCAARRTVNTEAFFGQGTRLTVV.

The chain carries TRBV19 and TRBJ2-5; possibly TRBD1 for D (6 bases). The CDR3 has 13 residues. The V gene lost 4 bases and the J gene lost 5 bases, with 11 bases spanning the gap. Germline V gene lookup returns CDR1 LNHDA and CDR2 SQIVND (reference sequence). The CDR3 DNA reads TGTGCCAGTAGTACTTCAGGGGTGGAGACCCAGTACTTC. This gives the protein CASSTSGVETQYF.

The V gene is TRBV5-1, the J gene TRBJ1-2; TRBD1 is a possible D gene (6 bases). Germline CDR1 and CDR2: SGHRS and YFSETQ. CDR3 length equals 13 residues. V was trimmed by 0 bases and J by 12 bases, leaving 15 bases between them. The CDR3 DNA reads TGCGCCAGCAGCTTGGATGTCACAGGGACCGACACCTTC. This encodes CASSLDVTGTDTF.

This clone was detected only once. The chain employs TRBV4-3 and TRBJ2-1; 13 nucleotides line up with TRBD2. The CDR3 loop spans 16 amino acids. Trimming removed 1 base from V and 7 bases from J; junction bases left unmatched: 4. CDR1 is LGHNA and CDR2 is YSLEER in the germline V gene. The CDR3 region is CASSQGTSGRRNEQFF. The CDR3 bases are TGCGCCAGCAGCCAAGGGACTAGCGGGAGAAGGAATGAGCAGTTCTTC.

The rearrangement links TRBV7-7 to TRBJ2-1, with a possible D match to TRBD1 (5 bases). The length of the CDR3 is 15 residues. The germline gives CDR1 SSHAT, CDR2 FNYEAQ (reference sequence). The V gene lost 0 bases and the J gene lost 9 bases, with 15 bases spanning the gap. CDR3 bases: TGTGCCAGCAGCTTAGCTGTCGCAGGGCATAGTGAGCAGTTCTTC. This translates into CASSLAVAGHSEQFF.

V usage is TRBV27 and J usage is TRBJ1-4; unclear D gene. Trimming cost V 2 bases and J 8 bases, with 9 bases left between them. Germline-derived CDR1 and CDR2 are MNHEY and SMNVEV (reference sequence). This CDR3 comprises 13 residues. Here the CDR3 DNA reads TGTGCCAGCAGTTTAAACAGAAAGGAAAAACTGTTTTTT. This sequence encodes CASSLNRKEKLFF. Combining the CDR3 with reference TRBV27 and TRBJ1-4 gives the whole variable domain EAQVTQNPRYLITVTGKKLTVTCSQNMNHEYMSWYRQDPGLGLRQIYYSMNVEVTDKGDVPEGYKVSRKEKRNFPLILESPSPNQTSLYFCASSLNRKEKLFFGSGTQLSVL.

The CDR3 region is CASSSLSIDTQYF. CDR3 bases: TGTGCCAGCAGCTCCCTATCGATAGATACGCAGTATTTT. V and J are TRBV7-6 and TRBJ2-3; no definite D call. The V gene's germline CDR1 is SGHVS and CDR2 FNYEAQ. V dropped 4 bases and J dropped 5 bases, with 10 bases sitting between them. This CDR3 has 13 amino acids.

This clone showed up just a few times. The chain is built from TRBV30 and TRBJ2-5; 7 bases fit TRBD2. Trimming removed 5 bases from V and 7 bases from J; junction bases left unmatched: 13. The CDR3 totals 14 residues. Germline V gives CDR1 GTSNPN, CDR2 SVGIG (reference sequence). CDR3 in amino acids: CAWRSPSGWVTQYF. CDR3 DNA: TGTGCCTGGCGCTCCCCTAGCGGATGGGTGACCCAGTACTTC. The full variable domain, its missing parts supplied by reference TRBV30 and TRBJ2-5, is SQTIHQWPATLVQPVGSPLSLECTVEGTSNPNLYWYRQAAGRGLQLLFYSVGIGQISSEVPQNLSASRPQDRQFILSSKKLLLSDSGFYLCAWRSPSGWVTQYFGPGTRLLVL.

The CDR3 nucleotides read TGCGCCAGCAGTCAAAGATACAGGGTCAATCAGCCCCAGCATTTT. This sequence encodes CASSQRYRVNQPQHF. The chain carries TRBV23-1 and TRBJ1-5; weak D call: TRBD1 (6 bases). TRBV23-1 is known as an ORF, though its function is uncertain. The CDR3 covers 15 residues. Trimming cost V 2 bases and J 3 bases, with 11 bases left between them.

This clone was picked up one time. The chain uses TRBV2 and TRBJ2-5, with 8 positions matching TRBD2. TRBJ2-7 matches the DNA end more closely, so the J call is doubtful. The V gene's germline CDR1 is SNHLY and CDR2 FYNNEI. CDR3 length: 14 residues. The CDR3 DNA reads TGTGCCAGCAGTGACAGCGGGGGAGCGAGCGAGCAGTACTTC. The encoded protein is CASSDSGGASEQYF.

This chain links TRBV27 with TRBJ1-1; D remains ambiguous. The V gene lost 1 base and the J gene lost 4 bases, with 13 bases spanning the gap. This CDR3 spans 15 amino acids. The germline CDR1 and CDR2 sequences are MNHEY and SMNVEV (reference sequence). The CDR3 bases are TGTGCCAGCAGTTTATACGTTGGCAGAATCACTGAAGCTTTCTTT. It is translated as CASSLYVGRITEAFF.

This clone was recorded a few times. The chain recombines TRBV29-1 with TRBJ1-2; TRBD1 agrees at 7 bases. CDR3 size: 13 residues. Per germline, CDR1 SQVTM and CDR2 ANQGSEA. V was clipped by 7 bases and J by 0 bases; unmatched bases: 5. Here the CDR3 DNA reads TGCAGCGGCCGGGACAGCTCTAACTATGGCTACACCTTC. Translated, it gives CSGRDSSNYGYTF.

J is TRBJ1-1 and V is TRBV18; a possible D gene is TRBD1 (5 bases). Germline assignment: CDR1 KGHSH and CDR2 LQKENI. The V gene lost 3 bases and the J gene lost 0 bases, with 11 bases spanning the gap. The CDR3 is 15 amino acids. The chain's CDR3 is CASSPRTGMNTEAFF. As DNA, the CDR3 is TGTGCCAGCTCACCTCGAACAGGCATGAACACTGAAGCTTTCTTT.

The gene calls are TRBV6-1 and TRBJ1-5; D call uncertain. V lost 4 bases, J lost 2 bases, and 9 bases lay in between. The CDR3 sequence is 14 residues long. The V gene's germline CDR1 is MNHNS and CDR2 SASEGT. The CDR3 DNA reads TGTGCCAGCAGTGCTGGTCGGGGCAATCAGCCCCAGCATTTT. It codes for CASSAGRGNQPQHF.

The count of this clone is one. The CDR3 bases are TGTGCCAGTAGTAAACCCCAGGACAGGGGAAATAGCAATCAGCCCCAGCATTTT. Translation gives CASSKPQDRGNSNQPQHF. The genes are TRBV19 and TRBJ1-5, with 9 bases identical to TRBD1. The CDR3 consists of 18 residues. Unmatched junction bases numbered 10, after V lost 4 bases and J lost 0 bases. Germline assignment: CDR1 LNHDA and CDR2 SQIVND (reference sequence). The entire variable domain, with the rest obtained from reference TRBV19 and TRBJ1-5, is as follows: DGGITQSPKYLFRKEGQNVTLSCEQNLNHDAMYWYRQDPGQGLRLIYYSQIVNDFQKGDIAEGYSVSREKKESFPLTVTSAQKNPTAFYLCASSKPQDRGNSNQPQHFGDGTRLSIL.

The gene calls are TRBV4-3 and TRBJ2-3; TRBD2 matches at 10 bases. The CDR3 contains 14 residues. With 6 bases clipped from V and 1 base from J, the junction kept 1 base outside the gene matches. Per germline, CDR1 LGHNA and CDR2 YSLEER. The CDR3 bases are TGCGCCAGCAGTCTAGCGGGGGGCACAGATACGCAGTATTTT. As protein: CASSLAGGTDTQYF.

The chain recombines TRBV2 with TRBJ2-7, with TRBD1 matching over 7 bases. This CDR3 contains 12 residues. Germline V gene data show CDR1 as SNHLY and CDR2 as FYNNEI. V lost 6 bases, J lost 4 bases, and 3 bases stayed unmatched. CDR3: CASSLDRYEQYF. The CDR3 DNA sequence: TGTGCCAGCAGCCTGGACAGGTACGAGCAGTACTTC.

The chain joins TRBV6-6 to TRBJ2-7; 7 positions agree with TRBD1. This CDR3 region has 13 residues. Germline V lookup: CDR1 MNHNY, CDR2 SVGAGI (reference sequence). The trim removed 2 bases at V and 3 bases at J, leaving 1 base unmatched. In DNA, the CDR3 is TGTGCCAGCAGTTACCGGGACAGCTACGAGCAGTACTTC. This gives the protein CASSYRDSYEQYF.

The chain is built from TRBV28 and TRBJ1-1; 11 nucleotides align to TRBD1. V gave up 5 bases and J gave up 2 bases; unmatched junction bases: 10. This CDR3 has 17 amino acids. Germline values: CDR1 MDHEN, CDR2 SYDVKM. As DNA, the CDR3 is TGTGCCAGCAGTCAGGACAGGGGGCATCTTAGAAACACTGAAGCTTTCTTT. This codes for CASSQDRGHLRNTEAFF.

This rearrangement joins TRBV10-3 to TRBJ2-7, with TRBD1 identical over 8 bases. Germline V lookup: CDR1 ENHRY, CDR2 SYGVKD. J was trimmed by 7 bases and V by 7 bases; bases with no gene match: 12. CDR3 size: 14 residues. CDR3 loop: CAINDGQGAREQYF. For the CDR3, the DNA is TGTGCCATCAATGACGGGCAGGGGGCGCGAGAGCAGTACTTC.